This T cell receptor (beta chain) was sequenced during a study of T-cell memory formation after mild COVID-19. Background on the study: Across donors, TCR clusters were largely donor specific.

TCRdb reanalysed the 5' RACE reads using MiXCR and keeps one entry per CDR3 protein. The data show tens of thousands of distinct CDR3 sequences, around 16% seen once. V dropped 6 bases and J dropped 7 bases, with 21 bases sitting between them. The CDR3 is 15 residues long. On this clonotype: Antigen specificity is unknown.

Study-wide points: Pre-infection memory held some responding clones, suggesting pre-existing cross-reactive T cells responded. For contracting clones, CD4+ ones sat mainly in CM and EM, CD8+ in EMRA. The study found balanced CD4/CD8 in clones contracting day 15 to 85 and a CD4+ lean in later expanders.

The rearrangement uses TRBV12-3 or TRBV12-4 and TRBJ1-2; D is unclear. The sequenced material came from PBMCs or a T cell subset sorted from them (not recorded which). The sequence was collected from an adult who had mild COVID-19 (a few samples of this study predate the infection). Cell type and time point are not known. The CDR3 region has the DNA TGTGCCAGCAGCCCCTTGGTGGGCCGTAAGTCTGGCTACACCTTC. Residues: CASSPLVGRKSGYTF.